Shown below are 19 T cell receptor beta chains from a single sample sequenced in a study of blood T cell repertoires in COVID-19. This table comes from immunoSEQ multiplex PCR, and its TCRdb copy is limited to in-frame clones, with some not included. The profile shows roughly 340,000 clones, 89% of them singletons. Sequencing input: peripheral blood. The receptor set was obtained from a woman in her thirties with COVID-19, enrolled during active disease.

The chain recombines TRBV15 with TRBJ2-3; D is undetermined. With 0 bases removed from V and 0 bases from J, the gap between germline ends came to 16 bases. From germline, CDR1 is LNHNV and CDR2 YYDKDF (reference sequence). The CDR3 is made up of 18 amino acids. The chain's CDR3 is CATSRDRVSRTSTDTQYF. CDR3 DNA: TGTGCCACCAGCAGAGATCGGGTCAGCCGAACTAGCACAGATACGCAGTATTTT.

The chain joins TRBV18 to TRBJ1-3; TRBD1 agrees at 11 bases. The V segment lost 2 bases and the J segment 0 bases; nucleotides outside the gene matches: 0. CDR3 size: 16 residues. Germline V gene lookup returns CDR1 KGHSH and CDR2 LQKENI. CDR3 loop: CASSPGTGGSGNTIYF. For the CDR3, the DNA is TGTGCCAGCTCACCAGGGACAGGGGGCTCTGGAAACACCATATATTTT.

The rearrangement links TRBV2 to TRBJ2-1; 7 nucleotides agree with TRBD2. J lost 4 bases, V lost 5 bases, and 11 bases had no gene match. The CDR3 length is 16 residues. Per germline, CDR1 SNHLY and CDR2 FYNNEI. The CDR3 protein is CASSNPSGRLYNEQFF. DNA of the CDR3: TGTGCCAGCAGTAACCCTAGCGGCAGATTGTACAATGAGCAGTTCTTC.

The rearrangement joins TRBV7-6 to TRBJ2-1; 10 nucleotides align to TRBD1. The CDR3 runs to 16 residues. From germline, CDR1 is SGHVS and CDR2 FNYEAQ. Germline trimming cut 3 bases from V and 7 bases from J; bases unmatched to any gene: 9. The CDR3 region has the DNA TGTGCCAGCAGCTTGGGGCAGACAGGGGGCTGGAATGAGCAGTTCTTC. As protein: CASSLGQTGGWNEQFF.

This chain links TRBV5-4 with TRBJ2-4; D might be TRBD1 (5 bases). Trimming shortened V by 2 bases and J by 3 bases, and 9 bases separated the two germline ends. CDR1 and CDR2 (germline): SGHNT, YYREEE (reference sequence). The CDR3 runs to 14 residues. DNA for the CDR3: TGTGCCAGCAGCTTTCAGGGCAGCAAAAACATTCAGTACTTC. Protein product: CASSFQGSKNIQYF.

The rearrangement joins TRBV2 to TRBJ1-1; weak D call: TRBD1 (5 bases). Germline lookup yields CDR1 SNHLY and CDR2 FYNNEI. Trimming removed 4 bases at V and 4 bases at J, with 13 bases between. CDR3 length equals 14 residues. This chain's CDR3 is CASSVEGPSTEAFF. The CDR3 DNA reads TGTGCCAGCAGTGTGGAGGGACCTTCCACTGAAGCTTTCTTT.

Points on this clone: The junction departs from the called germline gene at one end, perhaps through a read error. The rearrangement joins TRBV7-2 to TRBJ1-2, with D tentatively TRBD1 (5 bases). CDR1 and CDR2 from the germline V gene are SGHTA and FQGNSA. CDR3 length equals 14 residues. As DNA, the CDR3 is TGTGCCAGCAGCCTAGCAGGGAGTTCTAGGGGCTACACCTTC. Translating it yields CASSLAGSSRGYTF.

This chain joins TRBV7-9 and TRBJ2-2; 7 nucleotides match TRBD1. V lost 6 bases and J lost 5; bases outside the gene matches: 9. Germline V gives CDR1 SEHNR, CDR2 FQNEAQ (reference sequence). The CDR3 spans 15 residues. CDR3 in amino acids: CASRIPGGRTGELFF. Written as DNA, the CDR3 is TGTGCCAGCAGGATCCCAGGGGGACGGACCGGGGAGCTGTTTTTT.

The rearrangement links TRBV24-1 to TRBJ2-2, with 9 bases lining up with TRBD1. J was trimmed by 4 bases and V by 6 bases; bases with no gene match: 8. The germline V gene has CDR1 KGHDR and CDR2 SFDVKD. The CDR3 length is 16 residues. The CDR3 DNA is TGTGCCACCAGTCCACGGACAGGGGAGAGCACCGGGGAGCTGTTTTTT. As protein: CATSPRTGESTGELFF.

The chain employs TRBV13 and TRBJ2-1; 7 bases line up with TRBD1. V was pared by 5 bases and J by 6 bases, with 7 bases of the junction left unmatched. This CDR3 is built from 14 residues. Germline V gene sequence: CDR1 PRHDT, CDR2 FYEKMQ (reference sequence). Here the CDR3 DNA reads TGTGCCAGCAGCCCTACTGACAGGGTCAATGAGCAGTTCTTC. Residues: CASSPTDRVNEQFF.

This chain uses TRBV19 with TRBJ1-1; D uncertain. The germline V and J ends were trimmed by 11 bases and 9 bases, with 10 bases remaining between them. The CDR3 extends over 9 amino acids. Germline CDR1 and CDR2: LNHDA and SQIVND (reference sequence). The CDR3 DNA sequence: TGTGCCTGGTTAAAGCAAGCTTTCTTT. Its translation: CAWLKQAFF.

The CDR3 reads CASRLTDRAYEQYF. CDR3 in DNA: TGCGCCAGCAGATTGACGGACAGGGCCTACGAGCAGTACTTC. V usage is TRBV5-1 and J usage is TRBJ2-7; 8 bases match TRBD1. Germline-derived CDR1 and CDR2 are SGHRS and YFSETQ. This CDR3 is built from 14 residues. The junction had 6 bases not matched to a gene; V was cut back by 5 bases and J by 2 bases. The full variable domain, with the rest looked up from reference TRBV5-1 and TRBJ2-7, is KAGVTQTPRYLIKTRGQQVTLSCSPISGHRSVSWYQQTPGQGLQFLFEYFSETQRNKGNFPGRFSGRQFSNSRSEMNVSTLELGDSALYLCASRLTDRAYEQYFGPGTRLTVT.

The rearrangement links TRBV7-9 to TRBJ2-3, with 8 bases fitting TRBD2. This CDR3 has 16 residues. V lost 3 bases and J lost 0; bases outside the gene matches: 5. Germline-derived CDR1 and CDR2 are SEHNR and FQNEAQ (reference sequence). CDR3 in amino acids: CASSFGSSGSTDTQYF. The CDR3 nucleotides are TGTGCCAGCAGCTTCGGGTCTAGCGGGAGCACAGATACGCAGTATTTT.

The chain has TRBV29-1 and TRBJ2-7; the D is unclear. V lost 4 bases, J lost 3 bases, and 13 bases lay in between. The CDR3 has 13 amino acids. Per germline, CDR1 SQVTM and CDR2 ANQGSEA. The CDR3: CSVVSQVGYEQYF. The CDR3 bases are TGCAGCGTTGTTAGTCAGGTTGGCTACGAGCAGTACTTC.

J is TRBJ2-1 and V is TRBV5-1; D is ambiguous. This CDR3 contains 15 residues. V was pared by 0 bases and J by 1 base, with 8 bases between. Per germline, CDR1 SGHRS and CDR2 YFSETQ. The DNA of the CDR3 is TGCGCCAGCAGCTTGGGAGAGGAATCCTACAATGAGCAGTTCTTC. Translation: CASSLGEESYNEQFF.

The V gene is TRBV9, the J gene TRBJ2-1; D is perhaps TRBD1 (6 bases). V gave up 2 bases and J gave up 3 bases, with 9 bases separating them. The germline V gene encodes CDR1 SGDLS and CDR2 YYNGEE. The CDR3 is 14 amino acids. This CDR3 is CASSVGQSYNEQFF. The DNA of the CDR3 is TGTGCCAGCAGCGTTGGACAGAGCTACAATGAGCAGTTCTTC.

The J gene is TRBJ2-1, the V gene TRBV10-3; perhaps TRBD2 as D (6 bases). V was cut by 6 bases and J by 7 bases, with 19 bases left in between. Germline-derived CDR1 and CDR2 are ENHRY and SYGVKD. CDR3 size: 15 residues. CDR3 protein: CAIRSDKDAGNEQFF. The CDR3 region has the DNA TGTGCCATCAGGTCGGATAAGGACGCGGGGAATGAGCAGTTCTTC.

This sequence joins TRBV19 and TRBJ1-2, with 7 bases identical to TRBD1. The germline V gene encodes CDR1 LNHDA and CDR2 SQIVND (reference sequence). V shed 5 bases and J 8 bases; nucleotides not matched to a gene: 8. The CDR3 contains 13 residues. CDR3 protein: CASSPDRVGGYTF. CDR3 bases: TGTGCCAGTAGTCCCGACAGGGTAGGGGGCTACACCTTC.

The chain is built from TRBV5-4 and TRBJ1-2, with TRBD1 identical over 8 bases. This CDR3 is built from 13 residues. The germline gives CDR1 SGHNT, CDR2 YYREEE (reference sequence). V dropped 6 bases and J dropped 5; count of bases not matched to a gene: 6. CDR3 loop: CASNPGQGYGYTF. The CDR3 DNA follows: TGTGCCAGCAACCCAGGACAGGGATATGGCTACACCTTC.